This T cell receptor beta chain was sequenced for a study of blood T cells in healthy people across ages. With 6 bases removed from V and 6 bases from J, the gap between germline ends came to 16 bases. The length of the CDR3 is 13 residues. In germline, CDR1 is DFQATT, CDR2 SNEGSKA (reference sequence). With a J-beta primer mix and a sample-barcoded 5' primer, a second PCR ran roughly 6 to 11 cycles. In TCRdb, the 5' RACE reads were re-called with MiXCR into one record per CDR3 protein. This table has 710,000 or so distinct CDR3 sequences, 32% appearing once. Findings and caveats of the study: Across the age range, TCR beta diversity per million T cells fell in a roughly linear way.

As regards this clonotype: Its antigen is unidentified.

The TCR was taken from an elderly woman in good health. V usage is TRBV20-1 and J usage is TRBJ2-3; the D is unclear. The sequenced material came from blood. The CDR3, as DNA: TGCAGTGCCCGAGGACGGCACGGCGATACGCAGTATTTT. This codes for CSARGRHGDTQYF.